This TCR beta chain derives from a study of cytomegalovirus exposure and HLA in healthy donors. Study overall: A subsequent analysis reported that the approximately 120 validation repertoires were produced on the same platform that had also been used for the roughly 700 first-cohort repertoires. Study outcomes and limitations: Rarity marked most TCR sequences, yet some public TCRs occurred in many donors. That first-cohort TCR clusters tended to co-occur in the 95 to 150 validation repertoires was found in a later analysis. The authors listed 164 TCR beta chains as cytomegalovirus-associated.

Regarding this clone: Its antigen is still unknown.

Produced via immunoSEQ multiplex PCR; TCRdb's table is partial and in-frame only. The sample holds about 270,000 clones, around 85% seen once. The CDR3 loop spans 14 amino acids. Germline V lookup: CDR1 SGHDT, CDR2 YYEEEE. The V and J ends lost 1 base and 6 bases, in that order; junction bases with no gene match: 2. This sequence joins TRBV5-6 and TRBJ2-1, with 9 bases lining up with TRBD2. The material sequenced was PBMCs. The receptor was isolated from a woman under 30 in good health and CMV-seronegative. The CDR3 reads CASSLRAGGNEQFF. CDR3 in DNA: TGTGCCAGCAGCTTGCGAGCGGGGGGCAATGAGCAGTTCTTC.